This T cell receptor beta chain was recorded in a study of beta chain features in type 1 diabetes. Across the study: The number of sorted cells examined across all samples was some 100 million.

Germline V gene data show CDR1 as MDHEN and CDR2 as SYDVKM. The junction had 6 bases not matched to a gene; V was cut back by 6 bases and J by 12 bases. The CDR3 runs 12 residues. This clone was seen a few times. Its matching antigen is unknown. Study-level results: Shorter TCRB CDR3s, moderately but significantly so, marked every one of the four CD4+ subsets in Type 1 diabetes patients.

Expressed TCRB transcripts were sequenced because the entire RNA isolate underwent reverse transcription. Here immunoSEQ multiplex PCR was the method, and the copy in TCRdb shows in-frame clones only, minus some. The sample carries about 27,000 clones, less than 70% recorded once. The J gene is TRBJ2-1, the V gene TRBV28; 9 positions agree with TRBD1. The TCR was taken from a woman under 30 with type 1 diabetes. The sequencing input was Tregs from blood. This CDR3 is CASREPGQGQFF. In DNA, the CDR3 is TGTGCCAGCAGGGAACCGGGACAGGGGCAGTTCTTC. Variable domain in full (rest from reference TRBV28 and TRBJ2-1): DVKVTQSSRYLVKRTGEKVFLECVQDMDHENMFWYRQDPGLGLRLIYFSYDVKMKEKGDIPEGYSVSREKKERFSLILESASTNQTSMYLCASREPGQGQFFGPGTRLTVL.